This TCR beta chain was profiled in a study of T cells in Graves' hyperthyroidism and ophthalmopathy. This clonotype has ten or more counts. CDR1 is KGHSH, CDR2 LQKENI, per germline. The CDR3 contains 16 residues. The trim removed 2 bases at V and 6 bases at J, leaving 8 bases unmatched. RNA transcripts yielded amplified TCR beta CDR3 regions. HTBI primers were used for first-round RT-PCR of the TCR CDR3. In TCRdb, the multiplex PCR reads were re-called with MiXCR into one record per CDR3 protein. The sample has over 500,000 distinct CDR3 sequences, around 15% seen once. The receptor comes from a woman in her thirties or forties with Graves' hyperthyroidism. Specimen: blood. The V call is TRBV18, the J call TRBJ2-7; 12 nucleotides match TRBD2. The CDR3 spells CASSPETSGSIGEQYF. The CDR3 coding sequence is TGTGCCAGCTCACCAGAGACTAGCGGGAGTATAGGCGAGCAGTACTTC.